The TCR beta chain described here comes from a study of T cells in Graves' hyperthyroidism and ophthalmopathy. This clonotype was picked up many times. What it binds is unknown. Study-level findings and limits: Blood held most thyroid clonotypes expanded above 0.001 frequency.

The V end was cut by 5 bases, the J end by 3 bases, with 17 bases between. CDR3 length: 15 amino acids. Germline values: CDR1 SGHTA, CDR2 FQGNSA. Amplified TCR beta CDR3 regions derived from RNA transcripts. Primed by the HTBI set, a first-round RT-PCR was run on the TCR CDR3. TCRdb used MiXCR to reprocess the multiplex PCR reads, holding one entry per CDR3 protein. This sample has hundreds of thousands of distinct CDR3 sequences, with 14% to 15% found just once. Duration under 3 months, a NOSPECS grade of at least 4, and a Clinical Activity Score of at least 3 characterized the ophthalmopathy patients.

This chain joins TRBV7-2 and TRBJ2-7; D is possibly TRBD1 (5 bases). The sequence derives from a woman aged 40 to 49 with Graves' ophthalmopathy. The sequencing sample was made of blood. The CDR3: CASSTFSGRNYEQYF. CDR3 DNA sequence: TGTGCCAGCAGCACATTTTCAGGGCGGAACTACGAGCAGTACTTC.